This T cell receptor (beta chain) was recovered during a study of CD8 T cells in Susac syndrome. Study-level background: Patients with Susac syndrome were therapy-naive, taking corticosteroids, with some also receiving intravenous immunoglobulin, or taking intravenous immunoglobulin alone at the time their blood was drawn. Study observations and caveats: In its TCR sequencing and HLA analysis, the study acknowledged that the number of individuals was relatively small.

Peripheral blood CD8+ and CD4+ T cells were profiled by TCR beta sequencing. The CD8+ and CD4+ T cells were negatively isolated, with the TEMRA cells enriched by FACS. Remarks on this clonotype: Its antigen is not identified.

RNA was extracted with the RNeasy kit, and a quantity of roughly 0.5 to 1 ug was reverse transcribed using random hexamers. Via MiXCR, TCRdb re-called the immunoSEQ multiplex PCR reads, giving one row per CDR3 protein. The repertoire holds about 240,000 distinct CDR3 sequences, with around 96% as singletons. CDR1 is SGHDT, CDR2 YYEEEE, per germline. CDR3 length equals 12 residues. V was cut by 4 bases and J by 5 bases, with 9 bases left in between. Sequenced: CD4+ T cells from PBMCs. V gene TRBV5-6 combines with J gene TRBJ1-2; no reliable D call. The TCR comes from a human donor with Susac syndrome. The CDR3 DNA reads as TGTGCCAGCAGCCGGGCGGAGTATGGCTACACCTTC. It is translated as CASSRAEYGYTF.